This passage covers 28 T cell receptor beta chains from one sample sequenced in a study of T cells in women clearing cervical HPV infection. The data were produced by immunoSEQ multiplex PCR, yet TCRdb's version contains in-frame clones alone and is incomplete. The sample has 40,000 to 60,000 clones, and its top ten clones hold 0.95% to 1%. The sequencing sample was made of blood buffy coat. Every receptor here comes from a woman between 18 and 69 years old with a cervical HPV16 infection that either progressed to CIN3+ or cleared (not recorded which).

A remark on this clone: The CDR3 end falls 3 residues outside the read, so it is completed with the germline J gene. The rearrangement joins TRBV2 to TRBJ2-3, with a weak D call TRBD1 (6 bases). The germline CDR1 and CDR2 sequences are SNHLY and FYNNEI. V shed 6 bases and J shed 5 bases, with 15 bases lying between them. The CDR3 consists of 14 residues. The part of the CDR3 DNA that was read is TGTGCCAGCAGGGAACAACAACAGGGAGATACG. Translation: CASREQQQGDT. Given in full, the CDR3 is CASREQQQGDTQYF.

To note about this clone: The read terminates 3 residues ahead of where the CDR3 ends, so the germline J gene completes it. V is TRBV5-5 and J is TRBJ1-2; D may be TRBD1 (5 bases). This CDR3 contains 12 residues. The germline V gene encodes CDR1 SGHKS and CDR2 YYEKEE (reference sequence). The CDR3 spells CASSSEGSSYTF. Incomplete CDR3 DNA: TGTGCCAGCAGCTCGGAGGGGTCAAGC.

A note on this clone: The read gets to within 3 residues of the CDR3 end, and the germline J gene fills in the rest. The rearrangement uses TRBV7-9 and TRBJ1-6, with D unclear. V dropped 8 bases and J dropped 3 bases, with 11 bases sitting between them. CDR1 SEHNR and CDR2 FQNEAQ come from the germline V gene (reference sequence). This CDR3 has 14 residues. CDR3 DNA (partial): TGTGCCAGCCGCCCCCGGGGCTATAATTCACCC. Protein: CASRPRGYNSP. In full, the CDR3 reads CASRPRGYNSPLHF.

Worth noting for this clone: The read ends 3 residues shy of where the CDR3 ends; the end is completed using the germline J gene. The rearrangement links TRBV14 to TRBJ2-1, with D hard to call. The V gene's germline CDR1 is SGHDN and CDR2 FVKESK. V gave up 1 base and J gave up 8 bases, with 9 bases separating them. The CDR3 sequence is 13 residues long. The sequenced CDR3 bases are TGTGCCAGCAGCCAAGTCGGCGGTGATGAG. Translated, it gives CASSQVGGDE. The full CDR3 protein reads CASSQVGGDEQFF.

Comments on this clone: The read terminates 3 residues before the CDR3 end, so the remaining end is supplied by the germline J gene. The genes are TRBV7-3 and TRBJ1-4, with no clear D. The CDR3 sequence is 20 residues long. Germline V lookup: CDR1 SGHTA, CDR2 FQGTGA. Partial CDR3 DNA: TGTGCCAGCAGCTTAAGGGCAGAATACCTATCAAGCTCCTATAATTCACCA. It yields the protein CASSLRAEYLSSSYNSP. The whole CDR3 protein reads CASSLRAEYLSSSYNSPLFF.

A word on this clone: The CDR3 is cut off 3 residues early in the read; its end comes from the germline J gene. This rearrangement joins TRBV5-1 to TRBJ1-6; 9 bases are a match to TRBD1. The CDR3 totals 15 residues. The germline gives CDR1 SGHRS, CDR2 YFSETQ. Trimming cost V 0 bases and J 9 bases; bases outside gene matches: 4. The CDR3 sequence is CASSLVWTGVSPLHF. The CDR3 DNA, read in part, is TGCGCCAGCAGCTTGGTATGGACAGGGGTTTCACCC.

To note about this clone: The read gets to within 3 residues of the CDR3 end, and the germline J gene fills in the rest. V is TRBV28 and J is TRBJ1-6; TRBD1 is a possible D gene (6 bases). The germline gives CDR1 MDHEN, CDR2 SYDVKM. With 3 bases removed from V and 9 bases from J, the gap between germline ends came to 12 bases. The CDR3 is 14 amino acids. CDR3 sequence: CASSLPGAPSPLHF. CDR3 DNA (partial): TGTGCCAGCAGTTTGCCAGGGGCCCCTTCACCC.

Partial CDR3 DNA: TGTGCCAGCAGCCCCGGGACATCCTATAATTCACCC. It specifies CASSPGTSYNSP. The CDR3 in full is CASSPGTSYNSPLHF. The gene calls are TRBV5-4 and TRBJ1-6; a possible D gene is TRBD1 (6 bases). The sequenced fragment ends 3 residues before the CDR3 boundary, so the rest is inferred from the germline J gene. Trimming stripped 4 bases from V and 1 base from J, with 9 bases between. Per the germline V gene, CDR1 is SGHNT and CDR2 is YYREEE (reference sequence). CDR3 length equals 15 residues.

Comments on this clone: The CDR3 end is not reached by the read, which stops 3 residues before it; the germline J gene fills it in. The chain has TRBV5-1 and TRBJ2-1; the D call may be TRBD1 or TRBD2 (6 bases each). V shed 1 base and J shed 7 bases, with 15 bases lying between them. Germline V gene sequence: CDR1 SGHRS, CDR2 YFSETQ. This CDR3 spans 15 amino acids. The CDR3 DNA, read in part, is TGCGCCAGCAGCTTGAATCCAGGGGCGGGAAATGAG. Protein product: CASSLNPGAGNE. In full, the CDR3 is CASSLNPGAGNEQFF. Filled out from reference TRBV5-1 and TRBJ2-1, the complete variable domain reads KAGVTQTPRYLIKTRGQQVTLSCSPISGHRSVSWYQQTPGQGLQFLFEYFSETQRNKGNFPGRFSGRQFSNSRSEMNVSTLELGDSALYLCASSLNPGAGNEQFFGPGTRLTVL.

Here the CDR3 reads CASSLDDREGSPLHF. The sequenced part of the CDR3 DNA is TGTGCCAGCAGCTTGGATGACAGGGAGGGATCACCC. The chain employs TRBV7-9 and TRBJ1-6; 7 bases are shared with TRBD1. The CDR3 end is not reached by the read, which stops 3 residues before it; the germline J gene fills it in. Germline V gene sequence: CDR1 SEHNR, CDR2 FQNEAQ (reference sequence). The CDR3 is 15 amino acids. V gave up 3 bases and J gave up 10 bases; unmatched junction bases: 9. The full variable domain, completed using reference TRBV7-9 and TRBJ1-6, is DTGVSQNPRHKITKRGQNVTFRCDPISEHNRLYWYRQTLGQGPEFLTYFQNEAQLEKSRLLSDRFSAERPKGSFSTLEIQRTEQGDSAMYLCASSLDDREGSPLHFGNGTRLTVT.

CDR3: CASSQDFGQSNQPQHF. CDR3 DNA, as far as it was read: TGTGCCAGCAGCCAAGATTTCGGACAGAGCAATCAGCCC. This chain links TRBV3-1 (or the pseudogene TRBV3-2) with TRBJ1-5; D may be TRBD1 (6 bases). The read finishes 3 residues shy of the CDR3 end, and the germline J gene is used to complete it. Germline-derived CDR1 and CDR2 are LGHDT and YNNKEL (reference sequence). The CDR3 runs 16 residues. V gave up 0 bases and J gave up 1 base, with 10 bases separating them.

Concerning this clone: The observed sequence ends 3 residues before the CDR3 terminus, with the missing tail filled in from the germline J gene. The chain couples TRBV19 to TRBJ1-6; D is ambiguous. The CDR3 has 16 residues. Germline CDR1 is LNHDA and CDR2 is SQIVND (reference sequence). Deletions cut 3 bases from V and 8 bases from J, with 17 bases between. CDR3 DNA (partial): TGTGCCAGTAGTATTTTGGTCGCACGCGGGGATTCACCC. As protein: CASSILVARGDSP. The complete CDR3 protein is CASSILVARGDSPLHF.

A note on this clone: The sequence runs out 3 residues before the end of the CDR3; the remainder is reconstructed from the germline J gene. The chain is built from TRBV5-5 and TRBJ1-4; possibly TRBD1 for D (5 bases). The CDR3 contains 14 residues. CDR1 and CDR2 from the germline V gene are SGHKS and YYEKEE (reference sequence). The germline V and J ends were trimmed by 3 bases and 3 bases, with 9 bases remaining between them. Partial CDR3 DNA: TGTGCCAGCAGCTGGGGAGGGGCTAATGAAAAA. Translating gives CASSWGGANEK. The complete CDR3 sequence is CASSWGGANEKLFF.

With regard to this clone: The CDR3 end is not reached by the read, which stops 3 residues before it; the germline J gene fills it in. This chain links TRBV6-4 with TRBJ2-4; a possible D gene is TRBD1 (5 bases). Germline-derived CDR1 and CDR2 are MRHNA and SNTAGT. This CDR3 is 13 amino acids long. The V gene lost 7 bases and the J gene lost 5 bases, with 12 bases spanning the gap. The CDR3 loop is CASKHRSQNIQYF. The CDR3 DNA, read in part, is TGTGCCAGCAAACACAGGTCTCAAAACATT.

For this clone: Read coverage stops 3 residues before the CDR3 terminus; the germline J gene supplies the remainder. The chain is built from TRBV12-3 or TRBV12-4 and TRBJ2-3, with 7 bases lining up with TRBD1. After removal of 6 bases from V and 1 base from J, the junction contained 7 bases not matched to a gene. CDR3 length equals 15 residues. The CDR3 DNA, read in part, is TGTGCCAGCAGGGACGGTGGGACAGGCACAGATACG. Translating it yields CASRDGGTGTDT. The whole CDR3 region reads CASRDGGTGTDTQYF.

Concerning this clone itself: The CDR3 goes on 3 residues after the read ends, and that part is filled in from the germline J gene. The V and J genes are TRBV7-9 and TRBJ2-1; D remains ambiguous. The germline V and J ends were trimmed by 5 bases and 4 bases, with 6 bases remaining between them. The V gene's germline CDR1 is SEHNR and CDR2 FQNEAQ (reference sequence). The length of the CDR3 is 12 residues. The CDR3 DNA, read in part, is TGTGCCAGCAGCCCCGTTTACAATGAG. Amino acid sequence: CASSPVYNE. From start to end, the CDR3 is CASSPVYNEQFF.

Concerning this clone: The sequence runs out 3 residues before the end of the CDR3; the remainder is reconstructed from the germline J gene. The V gene is TRBV18, the J gene TRBJ1-1; 7 bases are shared with TRBD1. Per the germline V gene, CDR1 is KGHSH and CDR2 is LQKENI. CDR3 length: 17 residues. CDR3 loop: CASSPEDRRLAKNIAFF. CDR3 DNA (partial): TGTGCCAGCTCACCGGAGGACAGGCGATTGGCCAAAAACATT. Full variable domain (outside the CDR3, taken from reference TRBV18 and TRBJ1-1): NAGVMQNPRHLVRRRGQEARLRCSPMKGHSHVYWYRQLPEEGLKFMVYLQKENIIDESGMPKERFSAEFPKEGPSILRIQQVVRGDSAAYFCASSPEDRRLAKNIAFFGQGTRLTVV.

In regard to this clone: With the read ending 3 residues before the CDR3 end, the germline J gene is used to fill in that end. The chain has TRBV6-2 or TRBV6-3 and TRBJ2-1; 9 nucleotides line up with TRBD2. J gave up 5 bases and V 0 bases, and 5 bases lay outside the gene matches. Germline assignment: CDR1 MNHEY and CDR2 SVGEGT. CDR3 length: 16 residues. The CDR3 sequence: CASSYSLAGADNEQFF. CDR3 bases read: TGTGCCAGCAGTTACTCGTTAGCGGGGGCCGACAATGAG.

As regards this clone: The read falls 3 residues short of the CDR3 end, and the missing part is taken from the germline J gene. V usage is TRBV12-3 or TRBV12-4 and J usage is TRBJ1-4, with D maybe TRBD1 (5 bases). The CDR3 is made up of 14 amino acids. V was pared by 1 base and J by 4 bases, with 7 bases between. The sequenced part of the CDR3 DNA is TGTGCCAGCAGTTTAGGCAGGGTTAATGAAAAA. This gives the protein CASSLGRVNEK. The entire CDR3 protein reads CASSLGRVNEKLFF.

As to this clone: The missing CDR3 end, 3 residues past where the read stops, is filled in from the germline J gene. This chain connects TRBV6-1 to TRBJ1-5, with a possible D match to TRBD1 (5 bases). The CDR3 contains 14 residues. The ends were cut back, 3 bases at V and 9 bases at J, with 15 bases in the middle. CDR1 is MNHNS and CDR2 is SASEGT in the germline V gene. The CDR3 region is CASSELGGEGPQHF. The sequenced part of the CDR3 DNA is TGTGCCAGCAGTGAGTTGGGGGGGGAAGGGCCC.

The CDR3 bases that were read are TGTGCCAGCAGTGAAGCGCAAGAGGGGAATTACGAG. Translation: CASSEAQEGNYE. The full-length CDR3 reads as CASSEAQEGNYEQYF. V usage is TRBV2 and J usage is TRBJ2-7; possibly TRBD1 or TRBD2 for D (5 bases each). The read stops 3 residues short of the end of the CDR3; the missing end is completed from the germline J gene. Trimming shortened V by 0 bases and J by 4 bases, and 13 bases separated the two germline ends. This CDR3 is 15 amino acids long. Germline-derived CDR1 and CDR2 are SNHLY and FYNNEI. The complete variable domain, with remaining parts taken from reference TRBV2 and TRBJ2-7, reads EPEVTQTPSHQVTQMGQEVILRCVPISNHLYFYWYRQILGQKVEFLVSFYNNEISEKSEIFDDQFSVERPDGSNFTLKIRSTKLEDSAMYFCASSEAQEGNYEQYFGPGTRLTVT.

Concerning this clone: Sequencing ends 3 residues short of the CDR3 end; the germline J gene provides the rest. The chain links TRBV20-1 to TRBJ2-7, with D unclear. The germline CDR1 and CDR2 sequences are DFQATT and SNEGSKA (reference sequence). V gave up 6 bases and J gave up 2 bases, with 17 bases separating them. The CDR3 runs to 14 residues. CDR3 amino acids: CSALRALGTYEQYF. Partial CDR3 DNA: TGCAGTGCCCTAAGGGCCCTCGGAACCTACGAG.

To note about this clone: The read ends 3 residues shy of where the CDR3 ends; the end is completed using the germline J gene. The chain joins TRBV20-1 to TRBJ2-2; 7 bases align to TRBD1. CDR3 length equals 13 residues. CDR1 and CDR2 (germline): DFQATT, SNEGSKA (reference sequence). The CDR3 DNA, read in part, is TGCAGTGTCAGGGACAGCTATAATTCACCG. Translating it yields CSVRDSYNSP. The complete CDR3 protein is CSVRDSYNSPLFF.

The CDR3 spells CASSGTGGPHYEQYF. Incomplete CDR3 DNA: TGCGCCAGCAGCGGGACAGGCGGACCTCACTACGAG. J is TRBJ2-7 and V is TRBV5-1; TRBD1 matches at 8 bases. The read ends 3 residues shy of where the CDR3 ends; the end is completed using the germline J gene. The CDR3 has 15 amino acids. Germline CDR1 and CDR2: SGHRS and YFSETQ. Trimming removed 4 bases from V and 3 bases from J; junction bases left unmatched: 9.

Notes on this clone: Read data end 3 residues before the CDR3 end; the end is taken from the germline J gene. The rearrangement joins TRBV29-1 to TRBJ2-1; 7 bases fit TRBD2. With V trimmed by 4 bases and J by 2 bases, 5 bases remained unmatched. The CDR3 has 14 residues. Looked up from germline, CDR1 is SQVTM and CDR2 is ANQGSEA. CDR3 DNA (partial): TGCAGCGTTGGGGGGGGTGCTACCTACAATGAG. Its protein product is CSVGGGATYNE. In full, the CDR3 reads CSVGGGATYNEQFF.

Comment on this clone: The read falls 3 residues short of the CDR3 end, and the missing part is taken from the germline J gene. The chain is built from TRBV11-2 and TRBJ1-2; TRBD1 agrees at 9 bases. CDR3 length: 15 amino acids. Germline lookup yields CDR1 SGHAT and CDR2 FQNNGV. The part of the CDR3 DNA that was read is TGTGCCAGCAGCCTTGGGACAGGGTGGGGTGGGGGC. It encodes CASSLGTGWGGG. The complete CDR3 sequence is CASSLGTGWGGGYTF.

As concerns this clone: The observed sequence ends 3 residues before the CDR3 terminus, with the missing tail filled in from the germline J gene. V and J are TRBV5-1 and TRBJ2-5, with a tentative D call TRBD1 (5 bases). The CDR3 contains 13 residues. In germline, CDR1 is SGHRS, CDR2 YFSETQ. The CDR3 protein is CASSLGETDTQYF. The sequenced CDR3 bases are TGCGCCAGCAGCTTGGGAGAGACAGATACC.

On this clone itself: Read coverage stops 3 residues before the CDR3 terminus; the germline J gene supplies the remainder. The chain recombines TRBV20-1 with TRBJ1-2; perhaps TRBD1 as D (6 bases). V lost 0 bases and J lost 1, with 9 bases in between. CDR1 and CDR2 from the germline V gene are DFQATT and SNEGSKA (reference sequence). The CDR3 is 14 amino acids. CDR3 sequence reads: CSAREGGGNYGYTF. CDR3 DNA, as far as it was read: TGCAGTGCTAGAGAAGGGGGGGGTAACTATGGC.